This T cell receptor (beta chain) was observed in a study of control samples from healthy donors and cancer patients. Germline V gives CDR1 MDHEN, CDR2 SYDVKM. The CDR3 sequence is 14 residues long. Trimming took 10 bases from V and 1 from J, leaving 11 bases between them. The table came from immunoSEQ multiplex PCR; TCRdb's copy has only in-frame clones and leaves some out. The repertoire holds around 130,000 clones, with about nine tenths as singletons. This TCR was recovered from a man aged 18 to 35 in good health. The sample consisted of blood. This rearrangement joins TRBV28 to TRBJ2-6, with D tentatively TRBD2 (6 bases). The CDR3 region has the DNA TGTGCCATCCTGGAGGGGTCTGGGGCCAACGTCCTGACTTTC. Translation: CAILEGSGANVLTF.